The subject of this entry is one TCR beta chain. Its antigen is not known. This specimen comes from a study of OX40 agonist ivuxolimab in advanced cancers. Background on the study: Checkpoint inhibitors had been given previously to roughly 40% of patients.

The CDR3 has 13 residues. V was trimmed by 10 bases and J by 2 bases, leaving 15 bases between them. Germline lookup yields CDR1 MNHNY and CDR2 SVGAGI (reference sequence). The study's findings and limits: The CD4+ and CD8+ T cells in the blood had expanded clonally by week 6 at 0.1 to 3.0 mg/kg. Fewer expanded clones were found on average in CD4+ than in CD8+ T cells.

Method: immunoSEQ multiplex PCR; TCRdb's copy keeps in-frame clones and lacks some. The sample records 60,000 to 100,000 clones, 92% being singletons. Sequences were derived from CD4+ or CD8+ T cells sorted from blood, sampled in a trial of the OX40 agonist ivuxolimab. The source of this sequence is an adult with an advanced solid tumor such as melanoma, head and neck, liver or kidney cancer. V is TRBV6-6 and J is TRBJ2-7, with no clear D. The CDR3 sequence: CATCPGSPYEQYF. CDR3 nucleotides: TGTGCCACTTGCCCCGGGTCGCCCTACGAGCAGTACTTC.